This record looks at one T cell receptor beta chain sequence and its context. Germline lookup yields CDR1 KGHDR and CDR2 SFDVKD. With V trimmed by 4 bases and J by 8 bases, 12 bases remained unmatched. This CDR3 spans 16 amino acids. This entry belongs to a study of blood T cell repertoires in COVID-19. Background on the study: Donors in the United States, Italy and Spain gave samples during acute or convalescent COVID-19.

As originally analysed: Counts of nucleated cells, estimated from reference gene primer amplification, were obtained. Assay used: immunoSEQ multiplex PCR; TCRdb lists only in-frame clones, some missing. For V, J and clone size, that table is used; D and trimming come from the DNA. The data hold about 150,000 clones, with 88% observed a single time. Patients at the Seattle site were enrolled during active infection and followed longitudinally. The sequenced material came from peripheral blood. The genes are TRBV24-1 and TRBJ2-1, with 8 positions matching TRBD2. This receptor was obtained from a human donor with COVID-19, enrolled during active disease. The donor label of this sample is uncertain. CDR3 sequence (DNA): TGTGCCACCAGTGACCACCGCTTGGGCGGGAGGTATGAGCAGTTCTTC. Residues: CATSDHRLGGRYEQFF.